Shown below are 7 T cell receptor beta chains from a single sample sequenced in a study of T cell responses to AZD1222 COVID-19 vaccine. TCRdb's copy holds only in-frame clones and misses some; the assay was immunoSEQ multiplex PCR. The sample has about 96,000 clones, nearly 90% seen once. Sequencing was performed on peripheral blood, taken on day 0 of AZD1222 vaccination. These receptors were taken from an adult in good health.

In DNA, the CDR3 is TGTGCCAGCAGCTTGGCCGGGGGCCCTGGAAACACCATATATTTT. Protein: CASSLAGGPGNTIYF. J is TRBJ1-3 and V is TRBV5-6, with D perhaps TRBD1 (6 bases). The CDR3 consists of 15 residues. The V gene lost 0 bases and the J gene lost 2 bases, with 9 bases spanning the gap. In germline, CDR1 is SGHDT, CDR2 YYEEEE.

For this clone: Its ends do not fully match the called genes, so a read error is possible. The rearrangement joins TRBV19 to TRBJ2-7; the D gene could be TRBD1 or TRBD2 (5 bases each). CDR3 size: 18 residues. CDR1 is LNHDA and CDR2 is SQIVND in the germline V gene (reference sequence). DNA of the CDR3: TGTGCCAGTAGTCTAGACAATTCGCACCTCGGGGACCTCTACGAGCAGTACTTC. This encodes CASSLDNSHLGDLYEQYF.

The rearrangement links TRBV6-4 to TRBJ1-2; D remains unclear. The CDR3 spans 13 residues. Trimming removed 2 bases from V and 1 base from J, with 5 bases in between. Germline CDR1 reads MRHNA; CDR2 reads SNTAGT. For the CDR3, the DNA is TGTGCCAGCAGTGACGAGATTAACTATGGCTACACCTTC. Protein: CASSDEINYGYTF.

The chain combines TRBV11-3 with TRBJ1-1; 7 bases match TRBD1. Unmatched junction bases numbered 8, after V lost 5 bases and J lost 2 bases. Per germline, CDR1 SGHNT and CDR2 YENEEA. The CDR3 length is 15 residues. The CDR3 DNA reads TGTGCCAGCAGCCAGAGAGGACAGGAAAACACTGAAGCTTTCTTT. Amino acids: CASSQRGQENTEAFF.

V usage is TRBV12-3 or TRBV12-4 and J usage is TRBJ2-7; possible D gene TRBD1, 6 bases. Trimming cost V 6 bases and J 6 bases, with 12 bases left between them. CDR3 length: 12 amino acids. The CDR3 here is CASRYRAGEQYF. The CDR3 nucleotides are TGTGCCAGCAGATACAGGGCTGGCGAGCAGTACTTC.

CDR3 sequence (DNA): TGTGCCAGTACAGGGGACATGAACACTGAAGCTTTCTTT. It yields the protein CASTGDMNTEAFF. This chain connects TRBV6-6 to TRBJ1-1; 7 bases match TRBD1. Germline CDR1 is MNHNY and CDR2 is SVGAGI (reference sequence). The CDR3 length is 13 residues. Unmatched junction bases numbered 4, after V lost 9 bases and J lost 0 bases.

The CDR3 DNA is TGTGCCAGCAGCTTAGGGGTCTTCGCAGATACGCAGTATTTT. This gives the protein CASSLGVFADTQYF. V gene TRBV11-2 combines with J gene TRBJ2-3; D gene unclear. Germline CDR1 SGHAT, CDR2 FQNNGV. The CDR3 contains 14 residues. V was cut by 1 base and J by 4 bases, with 9 bases left in between.